This T cell receptor (beta chain) is from a study of T cells in women clearing cervical HPV infection. Study at large: Only a few women had HLA typing results available. Whole-study results and caveats: Repertoire richness, not evenness, was significantly elevated in CIN3+ cases versus controls.

Details on this clone: Antigen unknown. From the germline J gene comes the end of the CDR3, since the read stops 3 residues before it.

The CDR3 length is 13 residues. The germline V and J ends were trimmed by 1 base and 2 bases, with 2 bases remaining between them. Germline loops: CDR1 SGHAT, CDR2 FQNNGV. TCRdb's table, derived via immunoSEQ multiplex PCR, lists solely in-frame clones and lacks some. The sample data list under 45,000 clones. This receptor was taken from a woman aged 18-69 years with a cervical HPV16 infection that either progressed to CIN3+ or cleared (not recorded which). Specimen: blood buffy coat. The rearrangement links TRBV11-2 to TRBJ2-2, with D unclear. The DNA read from the CDR3 is TGTGCCAGCAGCTTAGCAAACACCGGGGAG. The encoded protein is CASSLANTGE. The whole CDR3 sequence reads CASSLANTGELFF.